These 14 T cell receptor beta chains share one sample of origin, sequenced in a study of read filtering for tumor transcriptome and immune sequencing. The library was built from about 400 ng RNA with molecular barcoded adaptors for alpha/delta and beta/gamma chains. TCRdb re-analysed the reads in MiXCR, keeping a single row per CDR3 protein. The sample has about 22,000 distinct CDR3 sequences; roughly an eighth are singletons. What was sequenced was a population of CD138-negative cells sorted from bone marrow. The receptors derive from a donor at least 40 years old with multiple myeloma.

Of note for this clonotype: Sequence at one end of the junction differs from germline and may be a read error. The J gene is TRBJ2-5, the V gene TRBV5-1, with 8 bases fitting TRBD2. The CDR3 has 15 amino acids. In germline, CDR1 is SGHRS, CDR2 YFSETQ. In nucleotides, the CDR3 is TGCGCCAGCCGCTTGGCTCGACTAGCGCAAGAGACCCAGTACTTC. Protein: CASRLARLAQETQYF.

In this sample, this clonotype turned up many times. The V and J genes are TRBV14 and TRBJ1-1, with D unresolved. Trimming took 1 base from V and 11 from J, leaving 14 bases between them. Germline loops: CDR1 SGHDN, CDR2 FVKESK. The CDR3 loop spans 13 amino acids. The CDR3 DNA reads as TGTGCCAGCAGCCAAGGGGATTTTACGGGGGCTTTCTTT. It translates to CASSQGDFTGAFF.

This clonotype occurred many times. The V call is TRBV6-5, the J call TRBJ2-7; D possibly matches TRBD1 or TRBD2 (5 bases each). The V gene lost 5 bases and the J gene lost 0 bases, with 11 bases spanning the gap. Germline loops: CDR1 MNHEY, CDR2 SVGAGI. The CDR3 sequence is 14 residues long. The CDR3 nucleotides read TGTGCCAGCAGTCAAGGGACGCCCTCCTACGAGCAGTACTTC. Its translation: CASSQGTPSYEQYF.

This clonotype was picked up many times. The chain uses TRBV5-1 and TRBJ1-4; D is perhaps TRBD1 (5 bases). V lost 0 bases, J lost 8 bases, and 11 bases lay in between. CDR1 and CDR2 (germline): SGHRS, YFSETQ. The CDR3 has 14 amino acids. This CDR3 is CASSLAGLGEKLFF. Here the CDR3 DNA reads TGCGCCAGCAGCTTGGCAGGGCTCGGGGAAAAACTGTTTTTT.

The chain is built from TRBV7-8 and TRBJ2-1; 7 nucleotides match TRBD1. Germline-derived CDR1 and CDR2 are SGHVS and FQNEAQ. This CDR3 is built from 15 residues. The ends lost 5 bases at V and 2 bases at J; junction bases unmatched: 6. The CDR3 here is CASSPGQTTYNEQFF. DNA for the CDR3: TGTGCCAGCAGCCCGGGACAGACTACCTACAATGAGCAGTTCTTC.

This clonotype was recorded at least ten times. V gene TRBV7-9 combines with J gene TRBJ1-4; no definite D call. This CDR3 comprises 16 residues. CDR1 and CDR2 (germline): SEHNR, FQNEAQ (reference sequence). V was shortened by 4 bases and J by 5 bases, with 17 bases between the two germline ends. CDR3 coding DNA: TGTGCCAGCAGCTCTCTCGGCCTCTTAGAGAATGAAAAACTGTTTTTT. Translation: CASSSLGLLENEKLFF.

The V call is TRBV20-1, the J call TRBJ2-1, with a weak D call TRBD2 (6 bases). The germline V gene has CDR1 DFQATT and CDR2 SNEGSKA (reference sequence). Trimming took 0 bases from V and 3 from J, leaving 15 bases between them. The CDR3 has 16 residues. CDR3 sequence reads: CSARENSGSLYNEQFF. CDR3 DNA sequence: TGCAGTGCTAGAGAGAATAGCGGTAGTCTCTACAATGAGCAGTTCTTC.

The chain couples TRBV5-6 to TRBJ1-1; D call uncertain. This CDR3 has 12 residues. V was pared by 0 bases and J by 4 bases, with 4 bases between. CDR1 and CDR2 from the germline V gene are SGHDT and YYEEEE. The CDR3, as DNA: TGTGCCAGCAGCTTGGGCAGCACTGAAGCTTTCTTT. The encoded protein is CASSLGSTEAFF.

This clonotype was counted at least ten times. The V call is TRBV9, the J call TRBJ1-1; D is possibly TRBD1 (5 bases). The V end was cut by 4 bases, the J end by 5 bases, with 18 bases between. This CDR3 spans 15 amino acids. CDR1 is SGDLS, CDR2 YYNGEE, per germline. The CDR3: CASSPSQGTGTEAFF. As DNA, the CDR3 is TGTGCCAGCAGCCCGTCCCAGGGAACGGGGACTGAAGCTTTCTTT.

This clonotype occurred many times. The chain is built from TRBV20-1 and TRBJ2-5; unclear D gene. V was pared by 5 bases and J by 5 bases, with 18 bases between. Germline assignment: CDR1 DFQATT and CDR2 SNEGSKA (reference sequence). The CDR3 covers 14 residues. The CDR3 loop reads CSAPGTKARETQYF. The CDR3, as DNA: TGCAGTGCTCCGGGCACTAAAGCAAGGGAGACCCAGTACTTC.

The table lists this clonotype with many counts. An end of the junction differs from the germline gene, which may be a read error. The chain joins TRBV7-9 to TRBJ2-5; the D gene is possibly TRBD1 (5 bases). Germline V lookup: CDR1 SEHNR, CDR2 FQNEAQ (reference sequence). The CDR3 spans 18 residues. The DNA for the CDR3 is TGTGCCAGCAGCTTATCTTGGTCGGTTCCTGACAGACAAGAGACCAAGTACTTC. Translation: CASSLSWSVPDRQETKYF. Complete variable domain (other parts from reference TRBV7-9 and TRBJ2-5): DTGVSQNPRHKITKRGQNVTFRCDPISEHNRLYWYRQTLGQGPEFLTYFQNEAQLEKSRLLSDRFSAERPKGSFSTLEIQRTEQGDSAMYLCASSLSWSVPDRQETKYFGPGTRLLVL.

About this clonotype: A much larger clone sits a single nucleotide away, making a read error possible. The rearrangement joins TRBV5-1 to TRBJ2-3; unclear D gene. CDR3 length equals 12 residues. Germline-derived CDR1 and CDR2 are SGHRS and YFSETQ. CDR3 DNA sequence: TGCGCCGGCAGCTCCAACACAGATACGCAGTATTTT. Translated, it gives CAGSSNTDTQYF. The full variable domain, completed using reference TRBV5-1 and TRBJ2-3, is KAGVTQTPRYLIKTRGQQVTLSCSPISGHRSVSWYQQTPGQGLQFLFEYFSETQRNKGNFPGRFSGRQFSNSRSEMNVSTLELGDSALYLCAGSSNTDTQYFGPGTRLTVL.

This chain links TRBV11-1 with TRBJ2-5; 7 nucleotides align to TRBD1. Trimming cost V 5 bases and J 5 bases; bases outside gene matches: 8. The CDR3 is 14 amino acids. CDR1 is SGHAT, CDR2 FQDESV, per germline (reference sequence). For the CDR3, the DNA is TGTGCCAGCAGCCCTGGGACAGCTATGGAGACCCAGTACTTC. It encodes CASSPGTAMETQYF.

This clonotype was observed a handful of times. A much larger clone differs by one base, so this may be a read error. The CDR3 sequence: CSATDRHSSPTTNEQYF. As DNA, the CDR3 is TGCAGTGCTACCGACCGTCACAGCAGCCCTACGACCAACGAGCAGTACTTC. The gene calls are TRBV20-1 and TRBJ2-7; D is undetermined. The CDR3 sequence is 17 residues long. In germline, CDR1 is DFQATT, CDR2 SNEGSKA (reference sequence). Trimming stripped 4 bases from V and 5 bases from J, with 27 bases between.